Listed here are 20 T cell receptor beta chains from one sample, sequenced in a study of radiation and T cells in renal cell carcinoma. Time point meaning: blood 4 weeks post-SBRT, at nephrectomy. Specified treatment: 15 Gy SBRT to primary tumor, nephrectomy 4 weeks later. Some clones are missing from TCRdb's copy, which holds only in-frame ones; the method was immunoSEQ multiplex PCR. The sample records some 97,000 clones, roughly 84% being singletons. This material consisted of blood, taken from a patient whose treatment included radiotherapy and nephrectomy. The receptors shown here come from a man between 60 and 75 years old with renal cell carcinoma.

The V call is TRBV9, the J call TRBJ1-3; no clear D gene. CDR3 length: 13 residues. Germline lookup yields CDR1 SGDLS and CDR2 YYNGEE. The ends were cut back, 2 bases at V and 0 bases at J, with 3 bases in the middle. In nucleotides, the CDR3 is TGTGCCAGCAGCGTTAACTCTGGAAACACCATATATTTT. This gives the protein CASSVNSGNTIYF.

The CDR3 reads CASTLRGQAYGYTF. The CDR3 DNA reads as TGTGCCAGCACCCTAAGAGGGCAAGCCTATGGCTACACCTTC. The chain is built from TRBV28 and TRBJ1-2; D is unresolved. Germline CDR1 MDHEN, CDR2 SYDVKM. The germline V and J ends were trimmed by 7 bases and 4 bases, with 16 bases remaining between them. The CDR3 extends over 14 amino acids.

The chain couples TRBV18 to TRBJ2-7; 11 nucleotides align to TRBD2. V lost 3 bases, J lost 1 base, and 2 bases stayed unmatched. In germline, CDR1 is KGHSH, CDR2 LQKENI. This CDR3 has 15 residues. CDR3 protein: CASSPGTSGSYEQYF. The CDR3 nucleotides read TGTGCCAGCTCACCGGGGACTAGCGGTTCCTACGAGCAGTACTTC.

In its sample, this clone was seen a few times. V and J are TRBV28 and TRBJ2-7, with TRBD1 as a possible D gene (5 bases). V lost 3 bases to trimming and J lost 1 base, with 31 bases between them. This CDR3 is built from 21 residues. In germline, CDR1 is MDHEN, CDR2 SYDVKM. CDR3 in DNA: TGTGCCAGCAGTTTGGTGGGCGTGCAGGGCTCCCGAGCTAGTCGGTCCTACGAGCAGTACTTC. It codes for CASSLVGVQGSRASRSYEQYF.

There are a few counts of this clone. The CDR3 protein is CASSAGGRWNTIYF. Here the CDR3 DNA reads TGTGCCAGCAGCGCCGGGGGCAGGTGGAACACCATATATTTT. This chain joins TRBV2 and TRBJ1-3; possibly TRBD1 for D (6 bases). CDR3 length equals 14 residues. Germline loops: CDR1 SNHLY, CDR2 FYNNEI. V was shortened by 6 bases and J by 7 bases, with 16 bases between the two germline ends.

This clone was seen more than once but under ten times. The chain is built from TRBV19 and TRBJ1-1; D unclear. The V end lost 3 bases, the J end lost 2 bases, and 10 bases lay between the germline ends. Per the germline V gene, CDR1 is LNHDA and CDR2 is SQIVND (reference sequence). The CDR3 contains 14 residues. The CDR3 coding sequence is TGTGCCAGTAGTATTGGCAGGTCAAACACTGAAGCTTTCTTT. It encodes CASSIGRSNTEAFF.

The chain has TRBV14 and TRBJ1-1, with D possibly matching TRBD1 (5 bases). The CDR3 covers 13 residues. Germline V gene data show CDR1 as SGHDN and CDR2 as FVKESK. Trimming cost V 2 bases and J 4 bases, with 8 bases left between them. CDR3 region: CASSQTGGTEAFF. CDR3 DNA: TGTGCCAGCAGCCAAACGGGGGGCACTGAAGCTTTCTTT.

The rearrangement links TRBV6-5 to TRBJ2-7; 10 bases fit TRBD1. V lost 3 bases to trimming and J lost 3 bases; unmatched junction nucleotides: 8. Germline V gene data show CDR1 as MNHEY and CDR2 as SVGAGI. CDR3 size: 16 residues. CDR3 coding DNA: TGTGCCAGCAGTTATTCCGGGACAGGGGCCGGCTACGAGCAGTACTTC. Translating it yields CASSYSGTGAGYEQYF.

V usage is TRBV5-1 and J usage is TRBJ2-2; D is uncertain. This CDR3 is 15 amino acids long. Germline-derived CDR1 and CDR2 are SGHRS and YFSETQ. Between the trimmed V and J ends, which lost 0 bases and 1 base, there was a span of 7 bases. Here the CDR3 reads CASSLGELNTGELFF. CDR3 nucleotide sequence: TGCGCCAGCAGCTTGGGTGAACTGAACACCGGGGAGCTGTTTTTT.

The chain links TRBV5-1 to TRBJ2-5, with 11 positions matching TRBD1. Germline V gene sequence: CDR1 SGHRS, CDR2 YFSETQ. Trimming removed 1 base from V and 5 bases from J; junction bases left unmatched: 13. The CDR3 totals 18 residues. The CDR3 nucleotides read TGCGCCAGCAGCTTGTCCCGGGACAGGGGGTTCGTGGGGGAGACCCAGTACTTC. Its translation is CASSLSRDRGFVGETQYF.

The chain uses TRBV5-1 and TRBJ1-1, with 7 bases matching TRBD1. V dropped 0 bases and J dropped 1; count of bases not matched to a gene: 3. The CDR3 loop spans 15 amino acids. CDR1 and CDR2 from the germline V gene are SGHRS and YFSETQ. Here the CDR3 DNA reads TGCGCCAGCAGCTTGGAAGGGGGCCGGAACACTGAAGCTTTCTTT. This translates into CASSLEGGRNTEAFF.

The chain has TRBV4-1 and TRBJ1-2, with TRBD1 matching 9 bases. Germline V gene data show CDR1 as MGHRA and CDR2 as YSYEKL. This CDR3 is 16 amino acids long. The trim removed 1 base at V and 4 bases at J, leaving 7 bases unmatched. The CDR3 DNA reads TGCGCCAGCAGCCAAGGGGTGAGGACAGGGGTCTATGGCTACACCTTC. Protein sequence: CASSQGVRTGVYGYTF.

In its sample, this clone was seen once. V and J are TRBV19 and TRBJ1-2; D is possibly TRBD1 (5 bases). Germline V gene lookup returns CDR1 LNHDA and CDR2 SQIVND (reference sequence). CDR3 size: 15 residues. With 6 bases removed from V and 1 base from J, the gap between germline ends came to 15 bases. CDR3 in amino acids: CASRGEGLLNYGYTF. CDR3 DNA: TGTGCCAGTAGGGGGGAAGGACTACTTAACTATGGCTACACCTTC.

The chain is built from TRBV29-1 and TRBJ1-1; D call uncertain. Germline V CDR1 and CDR2: SQVTM, ANQGSEA. The CDR3 covers 13 residues. The V gene lost 4 bases and the J gene lost 1 base, with 10 bases spanning the gap. CDR3: CSVARGGNTEAFF. DNA of the CDR3: TGCAGCGTTGCGCGGGGAGGGAACACTGAAGCTTTCTTT.

V usage is TRBV19 and J usage is TRBJ1-5; tentative D call: TRBD1 (6 bases). Between the trimmed V and J ends, which lost 6 bases and 0 bases, there was a span of 15 bases. This CDR3 is 16 amino acids long. In germline, CDR1 is LNHDA, CDR2 SQIVND (reference sequence). CDR3 coding DNA: TGTGCCAGTAGCCTTTTGGGGGGCTATAGCAATCAGCCCCAGCATTTT. This encodes CASSLLGGYSNQPQHF.

The rearrangement uses TRBV9 and TRBJ2-1; 11 bases agree with TRBD2. Germline V lookup: CDR1 SGDLS, CDR2 YYNGEE. The CDR3 runs 14 residues. V shed 4 bases and J 9 bases; nucleotides not matched to a gene: 6. This CDR3 reads CASSPGLAVSEQFF. CDR3 sequence (DNA): TGTGCCAGCAGCCCGGGACTAGCGGTATCTGAGCAGTTCTTC. The whole variable domain, filled in from reference TRBV9 and TRBJ2-1, reads DSGVTQTPKHLITATGQRVTLRCSPRSGDLSVYWYQQSLDQGLQFLIQYYNGEERAKGNILERFSAQQFPDLHSELNLSSLELGDSALYFCASSPGLAVSEQFFGPGTRLTVL.

The chain couples TRBV5-5 to TRBJ2-7; unclear D gene. This CDR3 is built from 11 residues. In germline, CDR1 is SGHKS, CDR2 YYEKEE (reference sequence). Between the trimmed V and J ends, which lost 0 bases and 7 bases, there was a span of 5 bases. Here the CDR3 DNA reads TGTGCCAGCAGCTTGGAACGGGAGCAGTACTTC. As protein: CASSLEREQYF.

The chain carries TRBV11-3 and TRBJ2-2; no clear D. The CDR3 runs 14 residues. Germline assignment: CDR1 SGHNT and CDR2 YENEEA. Trimming removed 0 bases from V and 5 bases from J, with 7 bases in between. The chain's CDR3 is CASSLDGSTGELFF. CDR3 DNA: TGTGCCAGCAGCTTAGATGGGTCAACCGGGGAGCTGTTTTTT.

The chain recombines TRBV15 with TRBJ2-3; 10 bases line up with TRBD1. CDR3 length: 15 residues. From germline, CDR1 is LNHNV and CDR2 YYDKDF (reference sequence). The V gene end was trimmed by 1 base and the J gene end by 3 bases; junction bases not matched to a gene: 1. The CDR3 protein is CATSRGTGGTDTQYF. The DNA of the CDR3 is TGTGCCACCAGCAGAGGGACAGGGGGTACAGATACGCAGTATTTT.

In its sample, this clone was seen a few times. The rearrangement links TRBV5-1 to TRBJ1-3, with D hard to call. This CDR3 is 15 amino acids long. Per germline, CDR1 SGHRS and CDR2 YFSETQ. The V and J ends lost 4 bases and 2 bases respectively, with 13 bases between them. The CDR3 DNA follows: TGCGCCAGCAGCGCCTGGGGAGCAACTGGAAACACCATATATTTT. It codes for CASSAWGATGNTIYF.